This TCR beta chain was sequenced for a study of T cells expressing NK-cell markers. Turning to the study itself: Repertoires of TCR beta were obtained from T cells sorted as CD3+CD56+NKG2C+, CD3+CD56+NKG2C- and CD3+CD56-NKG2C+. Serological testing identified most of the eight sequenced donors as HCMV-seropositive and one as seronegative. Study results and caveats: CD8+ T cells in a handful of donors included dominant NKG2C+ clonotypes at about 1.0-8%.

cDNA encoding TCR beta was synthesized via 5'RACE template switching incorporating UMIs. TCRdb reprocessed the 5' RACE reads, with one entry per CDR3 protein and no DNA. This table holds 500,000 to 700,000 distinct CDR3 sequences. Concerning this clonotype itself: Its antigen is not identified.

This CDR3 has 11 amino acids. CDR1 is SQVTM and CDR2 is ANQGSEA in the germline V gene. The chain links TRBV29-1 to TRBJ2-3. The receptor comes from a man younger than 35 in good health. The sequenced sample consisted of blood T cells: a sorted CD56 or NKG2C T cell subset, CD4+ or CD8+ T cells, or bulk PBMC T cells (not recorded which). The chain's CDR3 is CSVEDLDTQYF.